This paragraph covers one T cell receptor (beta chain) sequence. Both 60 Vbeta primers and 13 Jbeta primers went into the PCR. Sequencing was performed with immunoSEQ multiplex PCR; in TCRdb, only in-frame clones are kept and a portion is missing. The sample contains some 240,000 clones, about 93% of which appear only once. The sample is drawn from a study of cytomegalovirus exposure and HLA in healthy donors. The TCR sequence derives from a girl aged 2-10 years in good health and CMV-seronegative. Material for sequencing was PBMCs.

As DNA, the CDR3 is TGCGCCAGCAGCCGCATTAGCGGGAGGGCCCTAGATGAGCAGTTCTTC. Protein product: CASSRISGRALDEQFF. The rearrangement links TRBV4-1 to TRBJ2-1; 11 bases line up with TRBD2. J was trimmed by 8 bases and V by 4 bases; bases with no gene match: 10. The CDR3 totals 16 residues. Per the germline V gene, CDR1 is MGHRA and CDR2 is YSYEKL.